One sample yielded the 18 T cell receptor beta chains listed below, sequenced in a study of blood T cells in healthy people across ages. With a J-beta primer mix and a sample-barcoded 5' primer, a second PCR ran 7 to 11 cycles. MiXCR, run by TCRdb on the 5' RACE reads, gives a single entry per CDR3 protein. The data hold about 680,000 distinct CDR3 sequences, with about half observed a single time. The sequenced material came from blood. These receptors were obtained from a woman in her sixties or seventies in good health.

In this sample, this clonotype turned up a few times. The V and J genes are TRBV10-3 and TRBJ1-4, with TRBD1 matching 9 bases. Looked up from germline, CDR1 is ENHRY and CDR2 is SYGVKD. V was pared by 2 bases and J by 8 bases, with 3 bases of the junction left unmatched. The CDR3 contains 14 residues. The CDR3 DNA follows: TGTGCCATCAGTGAGACAGGGGGCAACGAAAAACTGTTTTTT. It specifies CAISETGGNEKLFF.

The J gene is TRBJ1-1, the V gene TRBV28; D not resolved. Germline V lookup: CDR1 MDHEN, CDR2 SYDVKM. The length of the CDR3 is 13 residues. The V and J ends lost 4 bases and 4 bases respectively, with 10 bases between them. The CDR3: CASSSPPGTEAFF. The CDR3 DNA sequence: TGTGCCAGCAGTTCTCCCCCGGGCACTGAAGCTTTCTTT.

This clonotype turned up a few times. This sequence joins TRBV20-1 and TRBJ2-1; 8 nucleotides line up with TRBD2. This CDR3 has 14 amino acids. Germline-derived CDR1 and CDR2 are DFQATT and SNEGSKA (reference sequence). Trimming removed 1 base from V and 12 bases from J; junction bases left unmatched: 11. The CDR3 sequence: CSARAHLSGRVQFF. The CDR3, as DNA: TGCAGTGCTAGAGCCCACCTATCCGGGAGGGTGCAGTTCTTC.

The gene calls are TRBV7-9 and TRBJ2-4; TRBD2 is a possible D gene (5 bases). Germline lookup yields CDR1 SEHNR and CDR2 FQNEAQ (reference sequence). V was pared by 2 bases and J by 13 bases, with 18 bases between. The CDR3 sequence is 14 residues long. CDR3 nucleotides: TGTGCCAGCAGCTTATTTTTTGAGGCGGGTGAGCAGTACTTC. Translating it yields CASSLFFEAGEQYF.

This clonotype occurred many times. The chain has TRBV25-1 and TRBJ1-2; D is unresolved. The germline CDR1 and CDR2 sequences are MGHDK and SYGVNS. The CDR3 sequence is 9 residues long. CDR3: CARRYGYTF. CDR3 DNA: TGTGCAAGACGCTATGGCTACACCTTC.

This chain uses TRBV30 with TRBJ2-7; D is perhaps TRBD1 or TRBD2 (6 bases each). Between the trimmed V and J ends, which lost 2 bases and 9 bases, there was a span of 29 bases. The germline CDR1 and CDR2 sequences are GTSNPN and SVGIG (reference sequence). The CDR3 consists of 17 residues. CDR3 in DNA: TGTGCCTGGAGTCAGATAGGTTCCGGGACACGGGCCGGGGGGCAGTACTTC. Its protein is CAWSQIGSGTRAGGQYF.

The chain recombines TRBV4-3 with TRBJ1-2; no definite D call. The CDR3 runs to 13 residues. V lost 0 bases and J 6 bases, leaving 8 bases between the germline ends. Germline V lookup: CDR1 LGHNA, CDR2 YSLEER. This CDR3 is CASSQDGRDGYTF. The CDR3 DNA reads TGCGCCAGCAGCCAAGATGGCCGGGATGGCTACACCTTC.

V is TRBV7-2 and J is TRBJ2-7; D not certain. Trimming cost V 3 bases and J 0 bases, with 9 bases left between them. The CDR3 contains 14 residues. Germline loops: CDR1 SGHTA, CDR2 FQGNSA. The CDR3 DNA reads TGTGCCAGCAGCTTGTGGCGCGGCTCCTACGAGCAGTACTTC. Translation gives CASSLWRGSYEQYF.

J is TRBJ2-4 and V is TRBV7-2, with D perhaps matching TRBD2 (6 bases). The CDR3 runs 13 residues. V was clipped by 3 bases and J by 5 bases, with 8 bases between them. The germline CDR1 and CDR2 sequences are SGHTA and FQGNSA. CDR3: CASSLGGQNIQYF. The CDR3 nucleotides are TGTGCCAGCAGCTTGGGGGGACAAAACATTCAGTACTTC. Full variable domain (outside the CDR3, taken from reference TRBV7-2 and TRBJ2-4): GAGVSQSPSNKVTEKGKDVELRCDPISGHTALYWYRQSLGQGLEFLIYFQGNSAPDKSGLPSDRFSAERTGGSVSTLTIQRTQQEDSAVYLCASSLGGQNIQYFGAGTRLSVL.

The chain recombines TRBV6-2 or TRBV6-3 with TRBJ2-5, with D tentatively TRBD2 (6 bases). CDR3 length: 14 amino acids. Germline values: CDR1 MNHEY, CDR2 SVGEGT. V was cut by 6 bases and J by 1 base, with 12 bases left in between. The CDR3 DNA follows: TGTGCCAGCAGCGAAGGACTAACCCAAGAGACCCAGTACTTC. This translates into CASSEGLTQETQYF.

The genes are TRBV5-1 and TRBJ2-5; 13 positions agree with TRBD2. The CDR3 totals 16 residues. V was clipped by 4 bases and J by 2 bases; unmatched bases: 5. Per germline, CDR1 SGHRS and CDR2 YFSETQ. CDR3 loop: CASSVLLAGGQETQYF. CDR3 nucleotide sequence: TGCGCCAGCAGCGTACTACTAGCGGGAGGGCAAGAGACCCAGTACTTC.

This clonotype was recorded once. The rearrangement uses TRBV9 and TRBJ2-3; D perhaps matches TRBD2 (6 bases). V was shortened by 1 base and J by 2 bases, with 11 bases between the two germline ends. The CDR3 extends over 15 amino acids. The germline gives CDR1 SGDLS, CDR2 YYNGEE. Here the CDR3 reads CASSVSGRPTDTQYF. As DNA, the CDR3 is TGTGCCAGCAGCGTATCTGGGAGGCCCACAGATACGCAGTATTTT.

This clonotype was counted ten times or more. The chain combines TRBV7-9 with TRBJ1-2; D unclear. Germline CDR1 SEHNR, CDR2 FQNEAQ (reference sequence). The CDR3 totals 11 residues. V was clipped by 5 bases and J by 7 bases, with 8 bases between them. The CDR3 loop is CASSPILGYTF. The DNA for the CDR3 is TGTGCCAGCAGCCCTATCCTTGGCTACACCTTC.

This clonotype showed up just once. This chain links TRBV20-1 with TRBJ2-1; 9 positions agree with TRBD2. Losses at the gene ends were 5 bases for V and 0 bases for J; bases not matched to a gene: 2. CDR3 length: 14 residues. CDR1 is DFQATT, CDR2 SNEGSKA, per germline (reference sequence). The CDR3 here is CSAATSGSYNEQFF. The CDR3 region has the DNA TGCAGTGCTGCGACTAGCGGCTCCTACAATGAGCAGTTCTTC.

This clonotype was seen at least ten times. J is TRBJ2-7 and V is TRBV6-2 or TRBV6-3, with a weak D call TRBD2 (5 bases). Trimming took 3 bases from V and 3 from J, leaving 12 bases between them. The CDR3 contains 14 residues. Per germline, CDR1 MNHEY and CDR2 SVGEGT. The CDR3 nucleotides are TGTGCCAGCAGTTATCATAAGCGGAACTACGAGCAGTACTTC. Protein product: CASSYHKRNYEQYF.

The sample holds many counts of this clonotype. The chain recombines TRBV7-2 with TRBJ2-2; TRBD2 matches 8 bases. There are 16 residues in the CDR3. The J segment lost 3 bases and the V segment lost 3 bases, leaving 6 bases of the junction unmatched. Germline V gene sequence: CDR1 SGHTA, CDR2 FQGNSA. CDR3 residues: CASSFTSGTYTGELFF. CDR3 DNA: TGTGCCAGCAGCTTTACTAGCGGAACCTACACCGGGGAGCTGTTTTTT.

This chain joins TRBV5-8 and TRBJ2-1, with 9 bases matching TRBD2. The CDR3 contains 19 residues. Germline lookup yields CDR1 SGHTS and CDR2 YDEGEE. Trimming at V came to 1 base and at J to 9 bases, leaving 20 bases not matched to a gene. Here the CDR3 DNA reads TGTGCCAGCAGCTTGAGGGGAGTCTTTGCGGGAGGGCCTTACCTTGAGCAGTTCTTC. Translated: CASSLRGVFAGGPYLEQFF.

This clonotype has a handful of counts. V and J are TRBV10-3 and TRBJ1-4; TRBD1 might be the D (5 bases). CDR3 length: 14 residues. Germline CDR1 and CDR2: ENHRY and SYGVKD. Between the trimmed V and J ends, which lost 10 bases and 4 bases, there was a span of 16 bases. The CDR3 DNA is TGTGCCACCGGGCGGGGGACGGATAATGAAAAACTGTTTTTT. Translating it yields CATGRGTDNEKLFF.